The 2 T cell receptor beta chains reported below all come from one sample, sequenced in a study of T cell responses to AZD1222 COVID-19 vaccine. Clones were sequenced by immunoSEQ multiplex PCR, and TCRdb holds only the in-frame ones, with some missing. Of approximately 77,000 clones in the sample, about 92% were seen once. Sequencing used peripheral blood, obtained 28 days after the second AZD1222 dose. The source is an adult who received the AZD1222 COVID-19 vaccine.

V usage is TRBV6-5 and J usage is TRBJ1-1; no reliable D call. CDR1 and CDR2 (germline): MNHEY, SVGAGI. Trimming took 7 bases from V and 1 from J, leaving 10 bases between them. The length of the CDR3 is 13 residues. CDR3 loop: CASTLSGNTEAFF. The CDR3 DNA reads TGTGCCAGCACTCTTTCGGGGAACACTGAAGCTTTCTTT.

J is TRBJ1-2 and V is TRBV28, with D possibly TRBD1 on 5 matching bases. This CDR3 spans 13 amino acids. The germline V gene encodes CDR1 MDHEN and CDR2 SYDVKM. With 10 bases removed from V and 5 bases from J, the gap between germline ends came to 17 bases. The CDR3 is CATLDSQRYGYTF. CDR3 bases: TGTGCCACCTTAGACAGCCAACGGTATGGCTACACCTTC.